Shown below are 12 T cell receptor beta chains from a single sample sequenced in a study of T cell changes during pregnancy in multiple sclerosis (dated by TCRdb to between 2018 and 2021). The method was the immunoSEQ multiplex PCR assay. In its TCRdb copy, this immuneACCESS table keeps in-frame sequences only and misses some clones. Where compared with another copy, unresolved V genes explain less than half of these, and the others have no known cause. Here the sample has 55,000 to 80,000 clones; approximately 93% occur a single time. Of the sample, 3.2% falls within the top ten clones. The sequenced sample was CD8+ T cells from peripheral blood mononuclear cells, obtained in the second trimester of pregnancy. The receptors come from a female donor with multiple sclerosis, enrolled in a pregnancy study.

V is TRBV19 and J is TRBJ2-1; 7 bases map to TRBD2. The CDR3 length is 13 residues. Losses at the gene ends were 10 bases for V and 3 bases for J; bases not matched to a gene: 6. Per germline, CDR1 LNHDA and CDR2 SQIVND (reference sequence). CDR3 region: CATTGTNYNEQFF. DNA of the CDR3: TGTGCCACAACCGGGACTAACTACAATGAGCAGTTCTTC.

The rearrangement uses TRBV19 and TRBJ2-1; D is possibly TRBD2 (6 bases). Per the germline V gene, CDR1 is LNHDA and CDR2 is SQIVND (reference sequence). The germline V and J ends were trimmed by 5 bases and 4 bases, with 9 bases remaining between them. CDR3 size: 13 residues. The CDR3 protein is CASSLSGYNEQFF. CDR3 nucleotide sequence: TGTGCCAGTAGTCTTAGCGGATACAATGAGCAGTTCTTC.

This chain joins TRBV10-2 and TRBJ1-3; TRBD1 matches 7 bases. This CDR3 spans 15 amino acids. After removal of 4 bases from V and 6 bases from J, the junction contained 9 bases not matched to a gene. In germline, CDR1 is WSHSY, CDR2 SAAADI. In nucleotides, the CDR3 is TGCGCCAGCAGTGGCGACAGGGCAGGTCCAAACACCATATATTTT. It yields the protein CASSGDRAGPNTIYF.

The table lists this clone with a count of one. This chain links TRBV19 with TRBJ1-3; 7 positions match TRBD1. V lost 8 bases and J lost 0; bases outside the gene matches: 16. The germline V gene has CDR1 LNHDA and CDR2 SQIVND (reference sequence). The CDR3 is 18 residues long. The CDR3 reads CASLEEGGPSDSGNTIYF. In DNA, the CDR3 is TGTGCCAGTTTAGAAGAAGGGGGCCCCTCTGACTCTGGAAACACCATATATTTT.

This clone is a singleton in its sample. Here the CDR3 DNA reads TGTGCCAGCAGTTCTACATCGGGAGAGACCCAGTACTTC. Encoded protein: CASSSTSGETQYF. V and J are TRBV27 and TRBJ2-5; D is undetermined. The CDR3 length is 13 residues. The V gene's germline CDR1 is MNHEY and CDR2 SMNVEV (reference sequence). The V gene lost 4 bases and the J gene lost 4 bases, with 10 bases spanning the gap.

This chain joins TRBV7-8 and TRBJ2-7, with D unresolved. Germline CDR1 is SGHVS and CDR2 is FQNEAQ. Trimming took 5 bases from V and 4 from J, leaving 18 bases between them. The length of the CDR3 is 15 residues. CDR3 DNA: TGTGCCAGCAGCCAATCTGGGCGAGCTGCTTACGAGCAGTACTTC. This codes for CASSQSGRAAYEQYF.

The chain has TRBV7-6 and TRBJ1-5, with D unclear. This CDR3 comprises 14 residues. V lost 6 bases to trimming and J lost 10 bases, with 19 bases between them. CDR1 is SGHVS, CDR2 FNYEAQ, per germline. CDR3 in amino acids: CASSFEAARPPQHF. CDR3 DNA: TGTGCCAGCAGTTTCGAGGCCGCGCGGCCCCCCCAGCATTTT.

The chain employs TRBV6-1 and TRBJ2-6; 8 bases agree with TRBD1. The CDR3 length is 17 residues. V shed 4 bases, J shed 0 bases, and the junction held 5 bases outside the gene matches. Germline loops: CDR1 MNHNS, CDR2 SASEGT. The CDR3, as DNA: TGTGCCAGCAGTGCAACAGGGGGGCTCTCTGGGGCCAACGTCCTGACTTTC. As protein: CASSATGGLSGANVLTF.

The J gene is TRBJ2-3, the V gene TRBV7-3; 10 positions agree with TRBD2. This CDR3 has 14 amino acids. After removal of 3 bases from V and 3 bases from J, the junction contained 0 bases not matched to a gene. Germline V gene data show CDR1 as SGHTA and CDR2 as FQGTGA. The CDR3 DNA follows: TGTGCCAGCAGCTTTAGCGGGGGGACAGATACGCAGTATTTT. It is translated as CASSFSGGTDTQYF.

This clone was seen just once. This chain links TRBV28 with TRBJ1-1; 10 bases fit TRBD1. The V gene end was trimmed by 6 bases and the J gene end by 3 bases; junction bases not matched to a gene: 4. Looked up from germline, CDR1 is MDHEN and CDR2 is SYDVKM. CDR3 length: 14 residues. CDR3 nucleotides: TGTGCCAGCAGAACGGACAGGGGGGACACTGAAGCTTTCTTT. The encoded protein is CASRTDRGDTEAFF.

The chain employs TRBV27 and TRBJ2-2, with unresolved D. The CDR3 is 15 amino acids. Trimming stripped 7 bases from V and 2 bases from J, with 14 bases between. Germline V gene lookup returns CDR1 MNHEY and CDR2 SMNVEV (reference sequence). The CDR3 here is CASTGSGPNTGELFF. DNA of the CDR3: TGTGCCAGCACAGGCTCCGGCCCAAACACCGGGGAGCTGTTTTTT.

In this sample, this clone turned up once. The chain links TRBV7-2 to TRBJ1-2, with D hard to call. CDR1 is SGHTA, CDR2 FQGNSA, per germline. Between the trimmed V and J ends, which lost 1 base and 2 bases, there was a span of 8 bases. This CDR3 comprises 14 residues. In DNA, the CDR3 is TGTGCCAGCAGCTTAGGGCCGCCGAACTATGGCTACACCTTC. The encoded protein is CASSLGPPNYGYTF. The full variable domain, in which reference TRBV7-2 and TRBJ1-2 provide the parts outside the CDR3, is GAGVSQSPSNKVTEKGKDVELRCDPISGHTALYWYRQSLGQGLEFLIYFQGNSAPDKSGLPSDRFSAERTGGSVSTLTIQRTQQEDSAVYLCASSLGPPNYGYTFGSGTRLTVV.